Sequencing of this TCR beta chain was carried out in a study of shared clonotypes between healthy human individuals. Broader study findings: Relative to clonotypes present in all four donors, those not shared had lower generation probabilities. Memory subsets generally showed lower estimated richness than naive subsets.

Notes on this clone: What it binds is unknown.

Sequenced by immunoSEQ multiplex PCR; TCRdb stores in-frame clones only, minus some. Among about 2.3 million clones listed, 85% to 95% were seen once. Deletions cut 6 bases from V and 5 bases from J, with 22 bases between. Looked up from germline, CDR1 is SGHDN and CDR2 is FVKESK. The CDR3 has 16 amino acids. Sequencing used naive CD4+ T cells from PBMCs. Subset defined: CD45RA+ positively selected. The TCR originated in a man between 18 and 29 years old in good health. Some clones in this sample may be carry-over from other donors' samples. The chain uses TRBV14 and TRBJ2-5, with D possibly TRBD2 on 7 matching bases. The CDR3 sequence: CASSRSSGKGEETQYF. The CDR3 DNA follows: TGTGCCAGCAGTCGTTCTAGCGGAAAGGGGGAGGAGACCCAGTACTTC.